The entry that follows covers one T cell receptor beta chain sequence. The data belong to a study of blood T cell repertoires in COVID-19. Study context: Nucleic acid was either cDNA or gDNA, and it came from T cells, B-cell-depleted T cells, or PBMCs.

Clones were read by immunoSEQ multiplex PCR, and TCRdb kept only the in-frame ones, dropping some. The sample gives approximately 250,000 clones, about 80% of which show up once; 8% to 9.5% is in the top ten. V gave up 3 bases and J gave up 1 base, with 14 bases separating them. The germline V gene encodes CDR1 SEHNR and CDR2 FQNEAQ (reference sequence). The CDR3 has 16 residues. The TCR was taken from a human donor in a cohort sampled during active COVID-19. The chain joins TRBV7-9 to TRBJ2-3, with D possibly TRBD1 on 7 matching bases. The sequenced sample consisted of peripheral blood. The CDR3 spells CASSFGGGVRTDTQYF. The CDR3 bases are TGTGCCAGCAGCTTTGGAGGGGGCGTCCGCACAGATACGCAGTATTTT.